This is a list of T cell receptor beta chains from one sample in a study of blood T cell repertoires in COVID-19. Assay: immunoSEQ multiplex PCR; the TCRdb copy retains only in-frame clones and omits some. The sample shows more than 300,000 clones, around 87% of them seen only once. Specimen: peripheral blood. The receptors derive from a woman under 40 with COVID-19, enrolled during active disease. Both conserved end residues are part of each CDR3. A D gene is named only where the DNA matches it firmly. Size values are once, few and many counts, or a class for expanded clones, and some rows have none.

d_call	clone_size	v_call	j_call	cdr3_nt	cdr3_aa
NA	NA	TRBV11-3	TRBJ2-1	TGTGCCAGCAGCTTTCGGCAGGGCTACAATGAGCAGTTCTTC	CASSFRQGYNEQFF
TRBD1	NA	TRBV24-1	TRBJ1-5	TGTGCCACCAGTGATTCCGGGACAGCTAATCAGCCCCAGCATTTT	CATSDSGTANQPQHF
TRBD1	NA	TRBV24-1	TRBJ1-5	TGTGCCACCAGTGAAGGCGACAGGGCTCAGCCCCAGCATTTT	CATSEGDRAQPQHF
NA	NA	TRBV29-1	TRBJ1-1	TGCAGCGTGCGAACTATAATGAACACTGAAGCTTTCTTT	CSVRTIMNTEAFF
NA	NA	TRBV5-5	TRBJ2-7	TGTGCCAGCAGCTTGGCCACGAGGGAGGAGCAGTACTTC	CASSLATREEQYF
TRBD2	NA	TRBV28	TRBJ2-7	TGTGCCAGCAGTTTCAGGGCTAGCGGGATGTTGCACTACGAGCAGTACTTC	CASSFRASGMLHYEQYF
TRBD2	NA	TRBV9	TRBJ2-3	TGTGCCAGCAGCGTAGGTCTTAGCGGGGGGACAGATACGCAGTATTTT	CASSVGLSGGTDTQYF
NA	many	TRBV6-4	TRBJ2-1	TGTGCCAGCAGTGAAGGGGCTTACAATGAGCAGTTCTTC	CASSEGAYNEQFF
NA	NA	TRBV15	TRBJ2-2	TGTGCCACCAGCAGAGATGGAGTTAACACCGGGGAGCTGTTTTTT	CATSRDGVNTGELFF
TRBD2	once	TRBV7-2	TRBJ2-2	TGTGCCAGCCCTAAACTTAGCGGGAGCTTAACCGGGGAGCTGTTTTTT	CASPKLSGSLTGELFF
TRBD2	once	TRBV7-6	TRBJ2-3	TGTGCCAGCAGCTTAGGGGGACTAGCGGCCACAGATACGCAGTATTTT	CASSLGGLAATDTQYF
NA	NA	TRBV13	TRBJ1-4	TGTGCCAGCAGCTTAGGCCCCGGGAAACTGTTTTTT	CASSLGPGKLFF
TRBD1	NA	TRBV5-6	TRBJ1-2	TGTGCCAGCAGCTTGGCCAACAGGGGCTATGGCTACACCTTC	CASSLANRGYGYTF
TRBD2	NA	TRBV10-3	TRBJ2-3	TGTGCCATCACCGTGACTAGCGGGGGCGATACGCAGTATTTT	CAITVTSGGDTQYF
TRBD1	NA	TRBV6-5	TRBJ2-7	TGTGCCAGCAGAGGGGGACAGGGGGTAATCCACGAGCAGTACTTC	CASRGGQGVIHEQYF
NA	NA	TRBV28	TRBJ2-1	TGTGCCAGCAGTTTAAGCCCGCCCCTAGCAGATGAGCAGTTCTTC	CASSLSPPLADEQFF
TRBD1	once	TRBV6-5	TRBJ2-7	TGTGCCAGCAGATTCCTCGGGACAGGGGGCGAGCAGTACTTC	CASRFLGTGGEQYF
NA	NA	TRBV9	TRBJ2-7	TGTGCCAGCAGCCCGACACCCTCGGGGGAGCAGTACTTC	CASSPTPSGEQYF
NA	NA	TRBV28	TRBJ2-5	TGTGCCAGCAGTCCGGGCGGGCCCGAGACCCAGTACTTC	CASSPGGPETQYF
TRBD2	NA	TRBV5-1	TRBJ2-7	TGCGCCAGCAGCTACGTAGCGGGAGTTTCCTACGAGCAGTACTTC	CASSYVAGVSYEQYF
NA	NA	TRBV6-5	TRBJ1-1	TGTGCCAGCAGTTACGGGGGGGGTAACACTGAAGCTTTCTTT	CASSYGGGNTEAFF
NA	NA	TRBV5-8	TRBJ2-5	TGTGCCAGCACCGCGGAGGGGCGGTTCGGGACCCAGTACTTC	CASTAEGRFGTQYF
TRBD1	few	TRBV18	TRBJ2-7	TGTGCCAGCTCTACAGGGGACGAGCAGTACTTC	CASSTGDEQYF
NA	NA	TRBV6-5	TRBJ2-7	TGTGCCAGCATGTGGGGCGGCGAGCAGTACTTC	CASMWGGEQYF
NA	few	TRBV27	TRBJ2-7	TGTGCCAGCAGTTTGGTTCAGGGCTACGAGCAGTACTTC	CASSLVQGYEQYF
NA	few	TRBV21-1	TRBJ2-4	TGTGCCAGCAGCAAAGGGGAGGGGAGCGGGGAGGACAAAAACATTCAGTACTTC	CASSKGEGSGEDKNIQYF